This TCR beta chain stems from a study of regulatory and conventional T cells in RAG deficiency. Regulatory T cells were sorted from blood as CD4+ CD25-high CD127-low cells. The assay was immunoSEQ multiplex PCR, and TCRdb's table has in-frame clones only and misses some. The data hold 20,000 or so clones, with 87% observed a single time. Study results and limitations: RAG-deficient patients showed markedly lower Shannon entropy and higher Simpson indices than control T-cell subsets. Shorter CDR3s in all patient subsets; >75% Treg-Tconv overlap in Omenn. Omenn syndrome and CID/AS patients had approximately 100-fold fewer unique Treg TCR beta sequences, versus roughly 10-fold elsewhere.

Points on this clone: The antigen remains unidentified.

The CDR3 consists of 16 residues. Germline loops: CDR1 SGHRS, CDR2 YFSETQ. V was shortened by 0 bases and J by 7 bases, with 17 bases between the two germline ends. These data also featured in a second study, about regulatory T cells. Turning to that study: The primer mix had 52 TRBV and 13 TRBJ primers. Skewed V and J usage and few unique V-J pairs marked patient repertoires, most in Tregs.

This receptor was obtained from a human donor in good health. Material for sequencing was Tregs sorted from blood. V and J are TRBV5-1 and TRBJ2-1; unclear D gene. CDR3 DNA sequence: TGCGCCAGCAGCTTGGGCGCCGCCTATCTGGGGAATGAGCAGTTCTTC. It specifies CASSLGAAYLGNEQFF.